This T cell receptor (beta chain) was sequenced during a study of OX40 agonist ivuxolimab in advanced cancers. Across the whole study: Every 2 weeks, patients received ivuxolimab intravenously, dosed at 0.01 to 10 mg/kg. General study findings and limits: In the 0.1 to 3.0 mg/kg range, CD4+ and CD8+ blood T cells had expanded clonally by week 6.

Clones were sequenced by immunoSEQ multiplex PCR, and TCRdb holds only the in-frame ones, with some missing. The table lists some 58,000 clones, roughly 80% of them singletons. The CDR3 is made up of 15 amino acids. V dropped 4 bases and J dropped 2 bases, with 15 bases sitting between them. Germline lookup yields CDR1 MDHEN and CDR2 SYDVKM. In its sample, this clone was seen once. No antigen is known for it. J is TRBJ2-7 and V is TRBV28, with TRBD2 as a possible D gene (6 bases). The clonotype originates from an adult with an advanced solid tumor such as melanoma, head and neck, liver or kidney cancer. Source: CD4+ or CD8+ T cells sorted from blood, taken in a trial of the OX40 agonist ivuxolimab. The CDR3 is CASSSHGGDAYEQYF. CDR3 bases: TGTGCCAGCAGTTCCCATGGCGGGGACGCCTACGAGCAGTACTTC.